A single sample gave rise to the 24 T cell receptor beta chains below, sequenced in a study of blood T cells in healthy people across ages. Through a sample-barcoded 5' primer and a J-beta primer mix, a second PCR was run for about 6 to 11 cycles. TCRdb redid the calling of the 5' RACE reads with MiXCR, one entry per CDR3 protein. Among about 730,000 distinct CDR3 sequences, about 40% were seen once, and the ten largest hold less than 25%. The sequencing input was blood. These receptors all come from a woman in her sixties or seventies in good health.

This clonotype has only a few counts. V and J are TRBV11-2 and TRBJ2-3; D not resolved. V lost 1 base and J 1 base, leaving 9 bases between the germline ends. Germline CDR1 is SGHAT and CDR2 is FQNNGV. This CDR3 region has 15 residues. The CDR3 DNA is TGTGCCAGCAGCTTAGTGGGAAAGGGCACAGATACGCAGTATTTT. Translating gives CASSLVGKGTDTQYF.

This chain joins TRBV29-1 and TRBJ2-7; 13 positions agree with TRBD2. The CDR3 has 16 residues. V was pared by 4 bases and J by 4 bases, with 10 bases of the junction left unmatched. Germline V lookup: CDR1 SQVTM, CDR2 ANQGSEA. The CDR3 nucleotides read TGCAGCGTTGGGGGAGGACTAGCGGGAGTAAATTACGAGCAGTACTTC. Translating gives CSVGGGLAGVNYEQYF.

In its sample, this clonotype was seen many times. The chain couples TRBV27 to TRBJ2-7; 8 bases are shared with TRBD1. Germline CDR1 is MNHEY and CDR2 is SMNVEV (reference sequence). V lost 7 bases, J lost 6 bases, and 5 bases stayed unmatched. This CDR3 spans 12 amino acids. The CDR3 is CASTGQGGEQYF. In DNA, the CDR3 is TGTGCCAGCACCGGACAGGGAGGCGAGCAGTACTTC.

This clonotype was recorded a few times. This sequence joins TRBV7-3 and TRBJ2-1; a weak D match, TRBD2 (7 bases). CDR1 and CDR2 from the germline V gene are SGHTA and FQGTGA. V was trimmed by 1 base and J by 9 bases, leaving 16 bases between them. This CDR3 has 15 amino acids. The CDR3 nucleotides are TGTGCCAGCAGCTTAATGAGGGGGGGGGGCGGTGAGCAGTTCTTC. Its translation is CASSLMRGGGGEQFF.

The chain has TRBV10-3 and TRBJ2-1; possibly TRBD2 for D (9 bases). V was shortened by 10 bases and J by 8 bases, with 24 bases between the two germline ends. From germline, CDR1 is ENHRY and CDR2 SYGVKD. This CDR3 is 15 amino acids long. DNA of the CDR3: TGTGCCACGACAGGGGTTAGCGGGAGCTCGGATGAGCAGTTCTTC. The encoded protein is CATTGVSGSSDEQFF.

The chain has TRBV7-2 and TRBJ2-2, with TRBD2 matching over 8 bases. The junction had 5 bases not matched to a gene; V was cut back by 1 base and J by 1 base. The V gene's germline CDR1 is SGHTA and CDR2 FQGNSA. The CDR3 length is 17 residues. The CDR3 coding sequence is TGTGCCAGCAGCTTAGATGGGCTAGCGGGGAACACCGGGGAGCTGTTTTTT. Its protein product is CASSLDGLAGNTGELFF. The full variable domain, its missing parts supplied by reference TRBV7-2 and TRBJ2-2, is GAGVSQSPSNKVTEKGKDVELRCDPISGHTALYWYRQSLGQGLEFLIYFQGNSAPDKSGLPSDRFSAERTGGSVSTLTIQRTQQEDSAVYLCASSLDGLAGNTGELFFGEGSRLTVL.

The chain couples TRBV27 to TRBJ2-3; D possibly corresponds to TRBD1 (5 bases). This CDR3 contains 15 residues. Germline CDR1 reads MNHEY; CDR2 reads SMNVEV (reference sequence). Trimming took off 5 bases at V and 2 bases at J, with 14 bases between the two ends. This CDR3 reads CASSTDILFTDTQYF. CDR3 coding DNA: TGTGCCAGCAGTACGGACATACTTTTCACAGATACGCAGTATTTT.

This clonotype was observed at least ten times. This sequence joins TRBV3-1 and TRBJ2-7, with unresolved D. Trimming pared 0 bases from V and 6 bases from J, leaving 12 bases between. The CDR3 spans 14 residues. Germline CDR1 reads LGHDT; CDR2 reads YNNKEL (reference sequence). The CDR3 DNA reads TGTGCCAGCAGCCAAGATGCTGCCTTGGTCGAGCAGTACTTC. Translated: CASSQDAALVEQYF.

Only a few counts were recorded for this clonotype. The rearrangement uses TRBV5-1 and TRBJ2-6; 10 bases line up with TRBD1. This CDR3 has 17 residues. CDR1 and CDR2 from the germline V gene are SGHRS and YFSETQ. Losses at the gene ends were 4 bases for V and 2 bases for J; bases not matched to a gene: 6. Written as DNA, the CDR3 is TGCGCCAGCAGCAGCGGACAGGGGGTTGCTGGGGCCAACGTCCTGACTTTC. Its translation is CASSSGQGVAGANVLTF.

This chain uses TRBV9 with TRBJ2-3; no definite D call. Germline V lookup: CDR1 SGDLS, CDR2 YYNGEE. Between the trimmed V and J ends, which lost 3 bases and 5 bases, there was a span of 10 bases. This CDR3 has 13 amino acids. The CDR3 coding sequence is TGTGCCAGCAGCGACGTTGGTAGAGATACGCAGTATTTT. This codes for CASSDVGRDTQYF.

This chain links TRBV3-1 with TRBJ2-2; tentatively, D is TRBD1 or TRBD2 (5 bases each). The CDR3 runs 16 residues. Germline lookup yields CDR1 LGHDT and CDR2 YNNKEL (reference sequence). V lost 6 bases to trimming and J lost 5 bases, with 19 bases between them. The CDR3 DNA is TGTGCCAGCAGGGACGGGGCGACAGCTACTACCGGGGAGCTGTTTTTT. Translation gives CASRDGATATTGELFF.

The V gene is TRBV12-3 or TRBV12-4, the J gene TRBJ2-7, with unresolved D. V lost 5 bases and J 5 bases, leaving 13 bases between the germline ends. The length of the CDR3 is 13 residues. For the CDR3, the DNA is TGTGCCAGCAGTGTAGTATCCAGAAACGAGCAGTACTTC. It is translated as CASSVVSRNEQYF.

This chain uses TRBV5-6 with TRBJ1-1; 8 positions agree with TRBD1. The CDR3 loop spans 17 amino acids. V shed 6 bases and J 1 base; nucleotides not matched to a gene: 14. CDR1 is SGHDT, CDR2 YYEEEE, per germline. CDR3 sequence: CASTPDRAGAQNTEAFF. The CDR3 DNA sequence: TGTGCCAGCACCCCGGACAGGGCAGGGGCACAGAACACTGAAGCTTTCTTT.

This clonotype was counted a few times. The chain carries TRBV7-9 and TRBJ2-1, with D possibly TRBD2 on 5 matching bases. The CDR3 loop spans 12 amino acids. CDR1 is SEHNR, CDR2 FQNEAQ, per germline (reference sequence). Trimming stripped 7 bases from V and 5 bases from J, with 9 bases between. DNA for the CDR3: TGTGCCAGCACGGACTTCGACAATGAGCAGTTCTTC. Amino acid sequence: CASTDFDNEQFF.

J is TRBJ2-3 and V is TRBV20-1; weak D call: TRBD2 (6 bases). CDR3 length: 15 residues. Germline V gives CDR1 DFQATT, CDR2 SNEGSKA (reference sequence). Trimming took off 3 bases at V and 7 bases at J, with 20 bases between the two ends. CDR3 DNA sequence: TGCAGTGCTAGGCCGGGGGTAGCCCTAGTTAATACGCAGTATTTT. Its protein is CSARPGVALVNTQYF.

There are a few counts of this clonotype. This rearrangement joins TRBV5-1 to TRBJ1-2, with 9 bases identical to TRBD1. V was clipped by 3 bases and J by 8 bases; unmatched bases: 8. This CDR3 is built from 14 residues. CDR1 is SGHRS and CDR2 is YFSETQ in the germline V gene. The CDR3 DNA follows: TGCGCCAGCAGCTCCGCGGGACAGGGCGTCGGCTACACCTTC. It encodes CASSSAGQGVGYTF.

The rearrangement joins TRBV19 to TRBJ2-5; the D gene is possibly TRBD2 (6 bases). CDR1 LNHDA and CDR2 SQIVND come from the germline V gene (reference sequence). The CDR3 spans 16 residues. V lost 0 bases, J lost 5 bases, and 16 bases lay in between. As DNA, the CDR3 is TGTGCCAGTAGTATAGAAACGGGACTCTCCGGGGAGACCCAGTACTTC. Residues: CASSIETGLSGETQYF.

The chain is built from TRBV7-2 and TRBJ2-4; TRBD2 might be the D (6 bases). Germline CDR1 and CDR2: SGHTA and FQGNSA. The CDR3 runs to 16 residues. V lost 1 base to trimming and J lost 0 bases, with 10 bases between them. The CDR3 region has the DNA TGTGCCAGCAGCTTAGAACTAGCCCGAGCCAAAAACATTCAGTACTTC. This gives the protein CASSLELARAKNIQYF. Using reference TRBV7-2 and TRBJ2-4 for the parts outside the CDR3, the full variable domain is GAGVSQSPSNKVTEKGKDVELRCDPISGHTALYWYRQSLGQGLEFLIYFQGNSAPDKSGLPSDRFSAERTGGSVSTLTIQRTQQEDSAVYLCASSLELARAKNIQYFGAGTRLSVL.

With regard to this clonotype: This could be a read error, since a much larger clone is one nucleotide away. The CDR3 nucleotides are TGTGCCAGCAGTTCCCCTAGCGTGAGCGGCTACGAGCAGTACTTC. Translating it yields CASSSPSVSGYEQYF. This sequence joins TRBV28 and TRBJ2-7; tentatively, D is TRBD2 (6 bases). The germline gives CDR1 MDHEN, CDR2 SYDVKM. CDR3 length: 15 amino acids. V lost 4 bases, J lost 3 bases, and 16 bases lay in between.

V and J are TRBV7-9 and TRBJ1-2, with D tentatively TRBD1 (6 bases). Per the germline V gene, CDR1 is SEHNR and CDR2 is FQNEAQ (reference sequence). The CDR3 spans 16 residues. V dropped 4 bases and J dropped 2 bases, with 17 bases sitting between them. The CDR3 loop is CASSYEQGKLNYGYTF. The CDR3 DNA sequence: TGTGCCAGCAGCTATGAACAGGGAAAGTTAAACTATGGCTACACCTTC.

The V call is TRBV6-6, the J call TRBJ2-7; TRBD1 matches 7 bases. The CDR3 covers 14 residues. From germline, CDR1 is MNHNY and CDR2 SVGAGI (reference sequence). The V gene end was trimmed by 0 bases and the J gene end by 4 bases; junction bases not matched to a gene: 3. The CDR3 DNA follows: TGTGCCAGCAGTTACTCCGGGACAGTTTACGAGCAGTACTTC. Protein sequence: CASSYSGTVYEQYF.

The V and J genes are TRBV5-1 and TRBJ2-2, with 8 bases matching TRBD2. With 4 bases clipped from V and 0 bases from J, the junction kept 8 bases outside the gene matches. The CDR3 length is 17 residues. The germline CDR1 and CDR2 sequences are SGHRS and YFSETQ. The chain's CDR3 is CASSLLTSGANTGELFF. Here the CDR3 DNA reads TGCGCCAGCAGCCTCTTAACTAGCGGAGCGAACACCGGGGAGCTGTTTTTT. The variable domain in full, with the rest retrieved from reference TRBV5-1 and TRBJ2-2, is KAGVTQTPRYLIKTRGQQVTLSCSPISGHRSVSWYQQTPGQGLQFLFEYFSETQRNKGNFPGRFSGRQFSNSRSEMNVSTLELGDSALYLCASSLLTSGANTGELFFGEGSRLTVL.

This clonotype was observed a handful of times. V usage is TRBV12-3 or TRBV12-4 and J usage is TRBJ1-4; the D is unclear. The CDR3 consists of 14 residues. Trimming cost V 0 bases and J 2 bases, with 4 bases left between them. The CDR3 DNA sequence: TGTGCCAGCAGTTTAGCAGGGACTAATGAAAAACTGTTTTTT. Amino acids: CASSLAGTNEKLFF.

This clonotype occurred a few times. The chain joins TRBV2 to TRBJ2-4; D is uncertain. Trimming removed 4 bases at V and 5 bases at J, with 6 bases between. Germline V gene sequence: CDR1 SNHLY, CDR2 FYNNEI. The CDR3 is made up of 12 amino acids. CDR3 nucleotides: TGTGCCAGCAGTGTCCGGGAAAACATTCAGTACTTC. This codes for CASSVRENIQYF.